This T cell receptor (beta chain) originates from a study of T cells expressing NK-cell markers. The CDR3 covers 14 residues. From germline, CDR1 is SGHRS and CDR2 YFSETQ. In the case of this clonotype: Its antigen is still unknown.

Study conclusions and caveats: HCMV specificity of the expanded NKG2C+ T cell clones was not established. A range of about 1.0-8% of CD8+ T cells consisted of dominant NKG2C+ clonotypes in 6 or 7 donors.

UMIs were included in TCR beta cDNA generated by 5'RACE template switching. TCRdb re-analyzed the 5' RACE reads; it lists each CDR3 protein once, without DNA. Recorded for this sample: a few hundred thousand distinct CDR3 sequences. The source material was blood T cells: a sorted CD56 or NKG2C T cell subset, CD4+ or CD8+ T cells, or bulk PBMC T cells (not recorded which). This sequence was found in a man aged 18 to 69 in good health. This sequence joins TRBV5-1 and TRBJ2-2; the D call from TCRdb, TRBD2, cannot be confirmed without DNA. CDR3 protein: CASSRLAGVGELFF.